This TCR beta chain was sequenced during a study of identical twins (dated by TCRdb to the mid-2010s). Notes on the research overall: The study deep-sequenced TCR alpha and beta repertoires from monozygotic twins, unrelated adults of various ages and cord blood to test whether fetal clonotypes persist. To rule out contamination, the twin experiments were replicated at different times with different library preparation protocols. Summary of the overall study and its limitations: Invariant T cells such as MAIT and iNKT could partly confound zero-insertion analyses, although diverse VJ usage argued against such confounding for most clonotypes. Because the same donors could not be followed over many years, the conclusions relied on cross-sectional statistical analysis. Compared with coincidental sharing between unrelated individuals, out-of-frame TCR alpha sequences shared between twins had an excess of sequences with low generation probability. Abundant cord blood beta clonotypes carried fewer insertions; young adult naive repertoires showed a weaker similar trend, while memory repertoires showed none. In monozygotic twins, out-of-frame TCR alpha sharing was systematically underestimated by recombination models, although the models agreed with sharing between unrelated individuals. Excess twin sharing in beta out-of-frame sequences was weaker because fewer shared sequences lowered the signal-to-noise ratio.

Including the terminal cysteine and phenylalanine, the CDR3 comprises 20 residues. Here the CDR3 DNA is all that survives: 60 bases in frame from base 1. Reading the germline V gene (reference sequence) gives CDR1 SGHAT and CDR2 FQDESV. Ends trimmed: V by 2 bases, J by 2 bases; bases unmatched to a gene: 14. The library relied on 5' RACE. Sequenced on an Illumina HiSeq 2000. A universal primer binding site was added through template switching, and the final cDNA carried a unique molecular identifier so that TCR cDNA molecules could be counted accurately. Specific primers in the conserved constant-segment region were used to synthesize first-strand cDNA for the TCR alpha and beta chains. To control for contamination, every cDNA library was double barcoded, receiving both a SMART-Mk sample barcode and Illumina barcodes. TruSeq adapter sequences and Illumina sample barcodes were added in two successive PCR steps. TCR alpha and beta cDNA libraries were sequenced on the Illumina HiSeq platform with custom primers. Regarding the original processing steps: MiGEC processed the raw reads to extract unique molecular identifiers, while MiXCR was used to determine the CDR3 positions. Recombination models were inferred per individual with the repgenHMM and IGoR tools using an EM algorithm. The analysis of shared clonotypes was done with the tcR package in R, with sharing normalized by the product of cloneset sizes. To study raw recombination without the effects of thymic and clonal selection, out-of-frame nonproductive sequences were analyzed. The public reads were reanalyzed by TCRdb: fastp trimming at Q25, MiXCR alignment, in-frame beta chains only. Each record represents a unique CDR3 protein, reported with the most common genes and DNA among its rows. These V and J calls rely on TCRdb rather than the paper's analysis. The table for this sample lists roughly 700,000 distinct CDR3 sequences; 8.6% of them were counted only once. Jointly, the top ten make up approximately 0.89% of the sample.

A note on this clonotype: Its target antigen remains unknown. No quality values exist for individual bases; no much larger clone is one base distant.

Every donor in the study was a healthy Caucasian. The twin cohort consisted of three pairs of female monozygotic twins, all aged about 18 to 29 years. Peripheral blood mononuclear cells were used as the source from which RNA for TCR libraries was isolated. The sample was also reused in another study, on yellow fever vaccine responses in identical twins. The second investigation adds: According to the authors, in identical twins the way T cells responded to vaccination appeared partly convergent and partly personalized. The study precisely tracked vaccine-responding T cell clones in identical twins.

The source of this sequence is a woman aged 18 to 35 in good health. This chain joins TRBV11-1 to TRBJ2-3; TRBD2 agrees with 12 junctional bases. Sequencing was performed on PBMCs. The CDR3 loop reads CASSLKGSSGGASSTDTQYF. The DNA reads TGTGCCAGCAGCTTAAAGGGGTCTAGCGGGGGGGCCTCCTCCACAGATACGCAGTATTTT.